This T cell receptor (beta chain) stems from a study of T cells in tuberculosis. Study results and limitations: Some low-affinity tetramer-binding T cells may be absent from this sample.

TCR-alpha and TCR-beta chains were sequenced unpaired. Profiled with immunoSEQ multiplex PCR; TCRdb holds only in-frame clones, not every one. The table lists 85,000 to 100,000 clones, roughly 93% of them singletons. V was shortened by 1 base and J by 5 bases, with 6 bases between the two germline ends. The V gene's germline CDR1 is LGHNT and CDR2 FRNRAP. This CDR3 has 13 amino acids. Sorting used thawed, overnight-rested PBMC stained with anti-CD3, a viability dye and GMM-loaded CD1B tetramer. CD1B tetramers were loaded with Rhodococcus equi-derived C32 glucose monomycolate. From each donor, around 100,000 tetramer-negative cells were sorted.

Sequenced sample: CD1b-GMM tetramer-negative cells sorted from PBMCs. The chain has TRBV12-5 and TRBJ1-5, with unresolved D. The receptor comes from an adult woman with latent tuberculosis. CDR3 nucleotides: TGTGCTAGTGGTTTGGAAATATATCAGCCCCAGCATTTT. The encoded protein is CASGLEIYQPQHF.